The sequence of this T cell receptor beta chain was determined in a study of T-cell memory formation after mild COVID-19. Study in general: Largely, TCR clusters stayed within a single donor. Study-wide points: CD4+ contracting clones were mainly CM and EM; CD8+ ones, EMRA. CD4/CD8 balance characterized clones contracting day 15 to 85, and CD4+ skew characterized later expanders.

Constant-segment primers were used for 5'RACE, and the resulting TCR alpha and TCR beta cDNA libraries carried sample barcodes and UMIs. TCRdb re-called the 5' RACE reads with MiXCR, one entry per CDR3 protein. The repertoire consists of about 49,000 distinct CDR3 sequences, with over 6.5% occurring once and the leading ten covering more than 1.3%. The CDR3 is 16 amino acids. Germline lookup yields CDR1 ENHRY and CDR2 SYGVKD. Germline trimming cut 6 bases from V and 7 bases from J; bases unmatched to any gene: 12. As for this clonotype: Its specificity is unknown.

The V call is TRBV10-3, the J call TRBJ2-2; 9 bases match TRBD1. Sequenced sample: PBMCs or a T cell subset sorted from them (not recorded which). The receptor comes from a man younger than 30 who had mild COVID-19 (a few samples of this study predate the infection). Cell type and time point are not known. CDR3 sequence: CAIRGNPGQGSGELFF. CDR3 DNA: TGTGCCATCAGGGGAAATCCGGGACAGGGCAGCGGGGAGCTGTTTTTT.